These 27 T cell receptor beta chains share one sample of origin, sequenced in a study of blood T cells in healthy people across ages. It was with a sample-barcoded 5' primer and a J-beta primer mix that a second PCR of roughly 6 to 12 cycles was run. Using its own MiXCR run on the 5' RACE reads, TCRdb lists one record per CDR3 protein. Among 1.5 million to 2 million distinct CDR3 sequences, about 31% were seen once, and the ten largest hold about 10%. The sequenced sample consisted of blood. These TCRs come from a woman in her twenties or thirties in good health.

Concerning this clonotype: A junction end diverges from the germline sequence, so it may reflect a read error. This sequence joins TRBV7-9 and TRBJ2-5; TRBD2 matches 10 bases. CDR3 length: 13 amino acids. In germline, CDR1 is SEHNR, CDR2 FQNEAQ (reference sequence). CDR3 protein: CACSNGLAAEQYF. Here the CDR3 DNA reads TGTGCCTGCAGCAACGGACTAGCGGCAGAGCAGTACTTC.

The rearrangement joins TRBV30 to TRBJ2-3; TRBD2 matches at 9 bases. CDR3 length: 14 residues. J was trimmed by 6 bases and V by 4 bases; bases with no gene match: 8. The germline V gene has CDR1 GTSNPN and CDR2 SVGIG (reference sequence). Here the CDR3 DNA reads TGTGCCTGGAATGCGGCTAGCGGGAAGGATACGCAGTATTTT. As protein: CAWNAASGKDTQYF.

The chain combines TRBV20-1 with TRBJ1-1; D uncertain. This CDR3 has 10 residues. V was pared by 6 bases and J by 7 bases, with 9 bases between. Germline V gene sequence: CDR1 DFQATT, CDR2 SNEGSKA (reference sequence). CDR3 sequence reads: CSANLLEAFF. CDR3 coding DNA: TGCAGTGCCAACCTACTTGAAGCTTTCTTT.

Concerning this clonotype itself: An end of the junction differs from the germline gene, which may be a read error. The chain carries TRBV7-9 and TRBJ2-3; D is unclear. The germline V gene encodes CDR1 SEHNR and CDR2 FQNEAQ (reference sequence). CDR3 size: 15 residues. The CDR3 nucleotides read TGTGCCAGCTGCTTACTACTCAAAAGCACAGATACGCAGTATTTT. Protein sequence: CASCLLLKSTDTQYF. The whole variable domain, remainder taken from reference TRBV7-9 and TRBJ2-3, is DTGVSQNPRHKITKRGQNVTFRCDPISEHNRLYWYRQTLGQGPEFLTYFQNEAQLEKSRLLSDRFSAERPKGSFSTLEIQRTEQGDSAMYLCASCLLLKSTDTQYFGPGTRLTVL.

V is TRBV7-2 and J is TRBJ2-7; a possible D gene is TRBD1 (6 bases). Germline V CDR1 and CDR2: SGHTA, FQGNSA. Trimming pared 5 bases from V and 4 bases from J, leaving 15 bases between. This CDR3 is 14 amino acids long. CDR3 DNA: TGTGCCAGCAGCACGGACAGCTTATTTTACGAGCAGTACTTC. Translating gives CASSTDSLFYEQYF.

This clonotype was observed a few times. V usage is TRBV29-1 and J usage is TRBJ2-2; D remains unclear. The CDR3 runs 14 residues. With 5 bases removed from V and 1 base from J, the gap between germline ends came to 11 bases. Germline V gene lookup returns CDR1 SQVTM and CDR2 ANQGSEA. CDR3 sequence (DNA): TGCAGCGTTTCCTCGAGAGGGAACACCGGGGAGCTGTTTTTT. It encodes CSVSSRGNTGELFF.

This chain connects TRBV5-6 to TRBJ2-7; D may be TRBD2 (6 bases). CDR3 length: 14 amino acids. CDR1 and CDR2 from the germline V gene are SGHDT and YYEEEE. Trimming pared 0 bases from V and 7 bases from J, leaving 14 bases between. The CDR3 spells CASSLGGREIEQYF. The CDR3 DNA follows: TGTGCCAGCAGCTTGGGCGGACGGGAGATTGAGCAGTACTTC.

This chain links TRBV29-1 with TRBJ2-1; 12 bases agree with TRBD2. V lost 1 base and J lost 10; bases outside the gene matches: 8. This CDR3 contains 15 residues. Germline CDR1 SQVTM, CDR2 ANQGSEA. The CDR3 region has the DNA TGCAGCGTTGAAGTGACACTAGCGGGAGGAGACGAGCAGTTCTTC. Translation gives CSVEVTLAGGDEQFF.

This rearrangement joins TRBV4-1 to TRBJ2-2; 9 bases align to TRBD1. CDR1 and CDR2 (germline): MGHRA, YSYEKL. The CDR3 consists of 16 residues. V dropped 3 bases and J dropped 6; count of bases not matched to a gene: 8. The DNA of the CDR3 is TGCGCCAGCAGCCAGGCCGGGACAGGGTTCGCCGGGGAGCTGTTTTTT. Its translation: CASSQAGTGFAGELFF.

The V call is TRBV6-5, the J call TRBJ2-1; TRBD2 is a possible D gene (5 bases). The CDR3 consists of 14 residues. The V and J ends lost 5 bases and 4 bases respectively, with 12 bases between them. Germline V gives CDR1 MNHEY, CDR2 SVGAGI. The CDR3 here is CASSPLEGYNEQFF. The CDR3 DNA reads TGTGCCAGCAGTCCCCTCGAGGGATACAATGAGCAGTTCTTC.

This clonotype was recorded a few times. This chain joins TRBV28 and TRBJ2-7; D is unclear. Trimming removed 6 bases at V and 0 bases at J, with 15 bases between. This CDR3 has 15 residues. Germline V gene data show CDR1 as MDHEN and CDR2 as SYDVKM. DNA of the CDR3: TGTGCCAGCAGCTCGGACGCCTGGAGCTCCTACGAGCAGTACTTC. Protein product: CASSSDAWSSYEQYF.

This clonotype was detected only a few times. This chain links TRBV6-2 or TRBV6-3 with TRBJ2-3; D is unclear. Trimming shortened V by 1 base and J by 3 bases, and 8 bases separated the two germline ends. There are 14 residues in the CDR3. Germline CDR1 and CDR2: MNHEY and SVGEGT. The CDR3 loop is CASSYYEGTDTQYF. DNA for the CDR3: TGTGCCAGCAGTTACTATGAAGGGACAGATACGCAGTATTTT.

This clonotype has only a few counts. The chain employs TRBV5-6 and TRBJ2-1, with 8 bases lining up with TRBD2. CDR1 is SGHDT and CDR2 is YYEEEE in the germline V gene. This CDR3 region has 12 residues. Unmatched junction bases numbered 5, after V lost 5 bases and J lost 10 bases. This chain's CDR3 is CASRKRGGEQFF. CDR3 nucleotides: TGTGCCAGCAGGAAACGGGGGGGCGAGCAGTTCTTC.

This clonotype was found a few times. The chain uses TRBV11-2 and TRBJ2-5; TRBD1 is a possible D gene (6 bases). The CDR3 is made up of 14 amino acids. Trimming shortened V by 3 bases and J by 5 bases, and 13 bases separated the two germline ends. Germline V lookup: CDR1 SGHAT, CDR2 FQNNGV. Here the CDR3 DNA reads TGTGCCAGCAGCTTGACAGGCGGGTGGGAGACCCAGTACTTC. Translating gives CASSLTGGWETQYF. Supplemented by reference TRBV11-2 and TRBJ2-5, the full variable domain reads EAGVAQSPRYKIIEKRQSVAFWCNPISGHATLYWYQQILGQGPKLLIQFQNNGVVDDSQLPKDRFSAERLKGVDSTLKIQPAKLEDSAVYLCASSLTGGWETQYFGPGTRLLVL.

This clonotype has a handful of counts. CDR3 residues: CASSFGPSSYNEQFF. The CDR3 DNA reads as TGTGCCAGCAGTTTCGGGCCGAGCTCCTACAATGAGCAGTTCTTC. V and J are TRBV7-3 and TRBJ2-1; no reliable D call. CDR1 SGHTA and CDR2 FQGTGA come from the germline V gene. This CDR3 is 15 amino acids long. V lost 6 bases and J 0 bases, leaving 12 bases between the germline ends.

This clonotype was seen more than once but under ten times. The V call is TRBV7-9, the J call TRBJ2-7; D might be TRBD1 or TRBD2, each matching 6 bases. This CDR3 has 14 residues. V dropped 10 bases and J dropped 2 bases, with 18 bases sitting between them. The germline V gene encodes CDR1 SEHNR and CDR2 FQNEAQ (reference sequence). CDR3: CAISQGREPYEQYF. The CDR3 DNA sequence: TGTGCCATCTCCCAGGGGCGGGAACCCTACGAGCAGTACTTC.

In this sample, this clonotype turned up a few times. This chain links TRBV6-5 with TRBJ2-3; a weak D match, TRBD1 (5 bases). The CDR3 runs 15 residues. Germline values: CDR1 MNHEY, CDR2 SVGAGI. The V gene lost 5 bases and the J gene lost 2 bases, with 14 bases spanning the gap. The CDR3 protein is CASSPYPTVTDTQYF. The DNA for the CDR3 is TGTGCCAGCAGTCCCTACCCGACAGTCACAGATACGCAGTATTTT.

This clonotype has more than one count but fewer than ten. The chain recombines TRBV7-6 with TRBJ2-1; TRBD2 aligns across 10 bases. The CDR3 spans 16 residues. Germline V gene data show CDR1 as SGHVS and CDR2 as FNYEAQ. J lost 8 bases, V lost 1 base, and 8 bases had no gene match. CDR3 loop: CASSLESGGAEDEQFF. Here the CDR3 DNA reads TGTGCCAGCAGCTTAGAAAGCGGGGGGGCCGAGGATGAGCAGTTCTTC.

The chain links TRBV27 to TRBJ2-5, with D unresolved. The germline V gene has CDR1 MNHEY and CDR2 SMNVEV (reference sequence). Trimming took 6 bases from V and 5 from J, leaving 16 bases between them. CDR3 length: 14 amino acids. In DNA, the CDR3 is TGTGCCAGCAGCCCTCTGGGTAGCCAGGAGACCCAGTACTTC. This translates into CASSPLGSQETQYF.

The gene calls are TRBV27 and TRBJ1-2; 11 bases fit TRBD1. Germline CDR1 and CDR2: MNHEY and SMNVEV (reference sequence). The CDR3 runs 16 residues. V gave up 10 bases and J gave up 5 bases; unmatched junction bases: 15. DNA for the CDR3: TGTGCCACCAAGAAGGGCGGGACAGGGGGTTGGTATGGCTACACCTTC. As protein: CATKKGGTGGWYGYTF.

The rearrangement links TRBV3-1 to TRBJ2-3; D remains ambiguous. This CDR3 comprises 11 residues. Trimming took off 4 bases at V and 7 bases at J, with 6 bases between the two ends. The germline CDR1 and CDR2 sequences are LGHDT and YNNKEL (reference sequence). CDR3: CASSLANTQYF. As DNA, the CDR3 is TGTGCCAGCAGCCTAGCAAATACGCAGTATTTT.

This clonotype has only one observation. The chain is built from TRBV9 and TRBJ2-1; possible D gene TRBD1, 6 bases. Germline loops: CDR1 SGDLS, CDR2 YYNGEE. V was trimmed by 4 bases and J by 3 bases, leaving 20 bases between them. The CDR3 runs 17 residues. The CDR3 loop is CASSPIPTGISYNEQFF. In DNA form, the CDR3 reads TGTGCCAGCAGCCCAATCCCTACAGGGATCAGCTACAATGAGCAGTTCTTC.

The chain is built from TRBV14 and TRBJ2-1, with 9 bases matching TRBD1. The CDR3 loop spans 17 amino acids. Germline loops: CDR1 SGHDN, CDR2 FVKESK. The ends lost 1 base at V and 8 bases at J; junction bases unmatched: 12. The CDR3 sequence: CASSQAGTGIFGHEQFF. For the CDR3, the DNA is TGTGCCAGCAGCCAAGCCGGGACAGGGATATTTGGCCATGAGCAGTTCTTC.

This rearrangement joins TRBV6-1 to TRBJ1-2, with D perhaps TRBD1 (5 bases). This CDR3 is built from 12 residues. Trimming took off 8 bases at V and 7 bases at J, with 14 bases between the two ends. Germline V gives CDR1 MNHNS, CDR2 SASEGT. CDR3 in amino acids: CASLPPGSGYTF. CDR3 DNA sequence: TGTGCCAGCCTTCCGCCAGGGTCTGGCTACACCTTC.

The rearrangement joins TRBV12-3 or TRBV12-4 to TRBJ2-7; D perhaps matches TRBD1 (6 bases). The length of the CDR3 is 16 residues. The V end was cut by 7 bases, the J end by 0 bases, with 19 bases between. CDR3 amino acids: CASTTALTGTSYEQYF. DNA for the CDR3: TGTGCCAGCACCACAGCCCTCACAGGGACCTCCTACGAGCAGTACTTC.

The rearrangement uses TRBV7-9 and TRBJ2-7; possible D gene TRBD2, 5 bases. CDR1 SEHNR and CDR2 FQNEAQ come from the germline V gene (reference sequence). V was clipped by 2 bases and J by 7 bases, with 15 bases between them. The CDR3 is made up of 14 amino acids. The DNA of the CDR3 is TGTGCCAGCAGCTTACCCAGCACGGGGAAAGAGCAGTACTTC. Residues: CASSLPSTGKEQYF.

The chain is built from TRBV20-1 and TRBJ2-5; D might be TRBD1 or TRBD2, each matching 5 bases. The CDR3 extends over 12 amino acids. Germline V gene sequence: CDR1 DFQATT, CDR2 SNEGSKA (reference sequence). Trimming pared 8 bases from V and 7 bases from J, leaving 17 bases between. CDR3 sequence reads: CSYVRGSPTQYF. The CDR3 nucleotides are TGCAGTTACGTCCGGGGCTCGCCGACCCAGTACTTC.